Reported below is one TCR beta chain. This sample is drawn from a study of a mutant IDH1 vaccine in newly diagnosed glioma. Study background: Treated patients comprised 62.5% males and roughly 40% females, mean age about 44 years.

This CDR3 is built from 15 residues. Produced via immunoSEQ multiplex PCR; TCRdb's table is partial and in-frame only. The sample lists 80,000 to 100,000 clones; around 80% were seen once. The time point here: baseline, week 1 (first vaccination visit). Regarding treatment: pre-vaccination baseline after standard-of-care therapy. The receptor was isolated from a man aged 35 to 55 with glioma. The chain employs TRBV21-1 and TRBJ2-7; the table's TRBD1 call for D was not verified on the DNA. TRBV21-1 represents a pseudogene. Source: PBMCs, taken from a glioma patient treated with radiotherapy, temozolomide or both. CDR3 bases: TGTGCCAGCAGCAAACGCCCAGGGGGCTCCTACGAGCAGTACTTC. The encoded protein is CASSKRPGGSYEQYF.